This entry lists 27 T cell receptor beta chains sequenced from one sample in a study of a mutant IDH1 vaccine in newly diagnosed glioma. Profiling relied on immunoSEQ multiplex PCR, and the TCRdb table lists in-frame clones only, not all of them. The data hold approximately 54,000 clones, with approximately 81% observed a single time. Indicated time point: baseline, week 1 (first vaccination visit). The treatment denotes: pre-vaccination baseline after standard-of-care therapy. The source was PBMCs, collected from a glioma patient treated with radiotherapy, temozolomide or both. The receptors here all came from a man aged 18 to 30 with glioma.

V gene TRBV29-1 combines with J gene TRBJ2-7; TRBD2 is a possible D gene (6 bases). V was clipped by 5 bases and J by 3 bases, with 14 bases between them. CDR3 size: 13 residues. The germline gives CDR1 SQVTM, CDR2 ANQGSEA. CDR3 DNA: TGCAGCGTTCGCGGGATCTATTACTACGAGCAGTACTTC. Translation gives CSVRGIYYYEQYF.

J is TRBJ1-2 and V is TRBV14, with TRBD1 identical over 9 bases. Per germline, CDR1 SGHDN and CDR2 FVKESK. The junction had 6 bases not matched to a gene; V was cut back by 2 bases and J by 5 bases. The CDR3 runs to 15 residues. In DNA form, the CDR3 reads TGTGCCAGCAGCCAACTGACAGGGGGGTATTATGGCTACACCTTC. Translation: CASSQLTGGYYGYTF.

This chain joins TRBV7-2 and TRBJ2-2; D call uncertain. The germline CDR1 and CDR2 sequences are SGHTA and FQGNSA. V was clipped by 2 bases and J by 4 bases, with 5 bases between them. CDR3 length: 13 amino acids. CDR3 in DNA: TGTGCCAGCAGCTTACCTAGCACCGGGGAGCTGTTTTTT. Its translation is CASSLPSTGELFF.

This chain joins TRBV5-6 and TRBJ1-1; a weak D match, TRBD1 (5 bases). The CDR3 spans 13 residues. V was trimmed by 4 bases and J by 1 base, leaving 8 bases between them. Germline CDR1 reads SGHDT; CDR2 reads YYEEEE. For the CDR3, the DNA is TGTGCCAGCAGCCGTAGGGGGAACACTGAAGCTTTCTTT. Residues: CASSRRGNTEAFF. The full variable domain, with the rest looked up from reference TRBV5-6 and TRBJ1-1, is DAGVTQSPTHLIKTRGQQVTLRCSPKSGHDTVSWYQQALGQGPQFIFQYYEEEERQRGNFPDRFSGHQFPNYSSELNVNALLLGDSALYLCASSRRGNTEAFFGQGTRLTVV.

CDR3 in DNA: TGTGCCATCAGCGATGCGGGACAGGGCTACGAGCAGTACTTC. This encodes CAISDAGQGYEQYF. The chain carries TRBV10-3 and TRBJ2-7; 9 bases are a match to TRBD1. The V segment lost 6 bases and the J segment 3 bases; nucleotides outside the gene matches: 6. The CDR3 runs 14 residues. CDR1 and CDR2 from the germline V gene are ENHRY and SYGVKD.

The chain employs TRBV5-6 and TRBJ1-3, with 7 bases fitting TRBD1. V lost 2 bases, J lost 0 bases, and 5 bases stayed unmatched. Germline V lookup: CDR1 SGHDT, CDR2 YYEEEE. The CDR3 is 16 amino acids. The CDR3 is CASSFLAGGSGNTIYF. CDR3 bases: TGTGCCAGCAGCTTCCTTGCAGGGGGCTCTGGAAACACCATATATTTT.

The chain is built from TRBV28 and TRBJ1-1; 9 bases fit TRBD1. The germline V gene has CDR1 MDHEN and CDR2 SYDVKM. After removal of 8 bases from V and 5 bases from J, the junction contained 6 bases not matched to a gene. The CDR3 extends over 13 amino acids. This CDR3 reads CASGTGTRTEAFF. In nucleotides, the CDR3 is TGTGCCAGCGGGACAGGGACGAGGACTGAAGCTTTCTTT.

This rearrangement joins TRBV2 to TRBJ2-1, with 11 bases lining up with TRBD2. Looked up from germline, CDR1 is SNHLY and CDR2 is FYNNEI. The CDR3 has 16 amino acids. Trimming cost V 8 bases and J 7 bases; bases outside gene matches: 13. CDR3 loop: CASAVTSGSSGNEQFF. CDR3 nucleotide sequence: TGTGCCAGCGCAGTTACTAGCGGGAGTTCTGGGAATGAGCAGTTCTTC.

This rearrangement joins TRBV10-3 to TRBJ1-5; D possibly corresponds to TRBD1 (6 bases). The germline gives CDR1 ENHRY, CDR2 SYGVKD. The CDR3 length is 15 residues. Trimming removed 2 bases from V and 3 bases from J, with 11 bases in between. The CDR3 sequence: CAISEGRTANQPQHF. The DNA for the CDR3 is TGTGCCATCAGTGAGGGGCGGACAGCCAATCAGCCCCAGCATTTT.

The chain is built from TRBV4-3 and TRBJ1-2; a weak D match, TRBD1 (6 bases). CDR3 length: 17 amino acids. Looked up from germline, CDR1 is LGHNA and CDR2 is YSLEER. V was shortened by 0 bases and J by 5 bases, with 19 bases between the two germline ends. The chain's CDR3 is CASSQDNLVGTSYGYTF. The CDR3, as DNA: TGCGCCAGCAGCCAAGATAATCTGGTCGGGACAAGTTATGGCTACACCTTC.

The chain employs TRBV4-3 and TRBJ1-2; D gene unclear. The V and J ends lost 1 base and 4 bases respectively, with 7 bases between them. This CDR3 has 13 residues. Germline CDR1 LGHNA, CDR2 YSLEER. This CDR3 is CASSQGEGYGYTF. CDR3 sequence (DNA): TGCGCCAGCAGCCAAGGAGAAGGCTATGGCTACACCTTC.

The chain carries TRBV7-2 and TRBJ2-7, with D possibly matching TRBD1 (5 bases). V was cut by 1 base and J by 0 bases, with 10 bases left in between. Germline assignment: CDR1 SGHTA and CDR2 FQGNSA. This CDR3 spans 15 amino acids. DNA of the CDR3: TGTGCCAGCAGCTTAGTTGGCAGGGACTCCTACGAGCAGTACTTC. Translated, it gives CASSLVGRDSYEQYF. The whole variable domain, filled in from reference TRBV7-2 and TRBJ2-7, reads GAGVSQSPSNKVTEKGKDVELRCDPISGHTALYWYRQSLGQGLEFLIYFQGNSAPDKSGLPSDRFSAERTGGSVSTLTIQRTQQEDSAVYLCASSLVGRDSYEQYFGPGTRLTVT.

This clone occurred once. CDR3 DNA sequence: TGCAGCGTTAAAATACCGGGACAGGGATCCACCGGGGAGCTGTTTTTT. Translation: CSVKIPGQGSTGELFF. J is TRBJ2-2 and V is TRBV29-1; 9 nucleotides agree with TRBD1. The V and J ends lost 5 bases and 4 bases, in that order; junction bases with no gene match: 11. The CDR3 length is 16 residues. From germline, CDR1 is SQVTM and CDR2 ANQGSEA.

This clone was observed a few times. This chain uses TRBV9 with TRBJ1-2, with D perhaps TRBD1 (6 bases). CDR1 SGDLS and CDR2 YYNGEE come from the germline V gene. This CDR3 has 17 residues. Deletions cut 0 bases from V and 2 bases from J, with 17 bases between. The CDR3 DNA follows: TGTGCCAGCAGCGTAGCAGGGGACGACCCGAAGAACTATGGCTACACCTTC. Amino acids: CASSVAGDDPKNYGYTF.

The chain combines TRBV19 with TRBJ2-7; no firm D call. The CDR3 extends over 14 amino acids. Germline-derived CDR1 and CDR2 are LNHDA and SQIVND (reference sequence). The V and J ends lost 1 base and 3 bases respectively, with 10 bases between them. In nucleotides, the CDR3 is TGTGCCAGTAGTATAGCTCTCGGTAACTACGAGCAGTACTTC. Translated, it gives CASSIALGNYEQYF.

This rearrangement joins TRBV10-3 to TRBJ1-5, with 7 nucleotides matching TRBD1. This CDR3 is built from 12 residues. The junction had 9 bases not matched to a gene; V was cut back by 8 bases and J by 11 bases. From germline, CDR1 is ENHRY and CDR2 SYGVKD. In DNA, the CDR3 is TGTGCCATCCAGAGGCAGGGGGGAACCCAGCATTTT. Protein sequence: CAIQRQGGTQHF.

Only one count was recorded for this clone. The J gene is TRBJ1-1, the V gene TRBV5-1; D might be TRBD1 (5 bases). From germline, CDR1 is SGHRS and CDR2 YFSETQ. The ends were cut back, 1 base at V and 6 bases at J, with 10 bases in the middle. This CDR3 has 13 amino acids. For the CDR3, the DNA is TGCGCCAGCAGCTTGAAGGGACCCTCTGAAGCTTTCTTT. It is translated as CASSLKGPSEAFF.

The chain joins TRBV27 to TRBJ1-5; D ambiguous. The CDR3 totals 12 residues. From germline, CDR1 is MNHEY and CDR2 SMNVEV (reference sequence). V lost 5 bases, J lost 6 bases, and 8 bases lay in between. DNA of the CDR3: TGTGCCAGCAGTACGACGGGTCAGCCCCAGCATTTT. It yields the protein CASSTTGQPQHF.

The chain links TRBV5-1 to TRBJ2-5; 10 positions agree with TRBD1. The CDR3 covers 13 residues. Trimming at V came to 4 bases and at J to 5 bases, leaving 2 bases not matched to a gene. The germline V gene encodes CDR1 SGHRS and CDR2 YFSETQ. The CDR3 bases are TGCGCCAGCAGCCCGGGACAGGGGGAGACCCAGTACTTC. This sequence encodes CASSPGQGETQYF.

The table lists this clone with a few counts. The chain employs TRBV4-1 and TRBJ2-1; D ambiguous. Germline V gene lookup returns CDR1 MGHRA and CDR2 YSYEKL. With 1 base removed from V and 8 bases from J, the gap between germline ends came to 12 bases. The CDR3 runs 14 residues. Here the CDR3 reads CASSQGQTTHEQFF. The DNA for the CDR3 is TGCGCCAGCAGCCAAGGCCAAACGACCCATGAGCAGTTCTTC.

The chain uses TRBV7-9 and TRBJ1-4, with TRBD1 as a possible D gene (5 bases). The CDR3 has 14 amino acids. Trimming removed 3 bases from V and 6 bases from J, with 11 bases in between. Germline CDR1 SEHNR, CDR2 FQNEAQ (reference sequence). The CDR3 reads CASSFEGIDEKLFF. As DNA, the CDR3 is TGTGCCAGCAGCTTCGAGGGGATAGATGAAAAACTGTTTTTT.

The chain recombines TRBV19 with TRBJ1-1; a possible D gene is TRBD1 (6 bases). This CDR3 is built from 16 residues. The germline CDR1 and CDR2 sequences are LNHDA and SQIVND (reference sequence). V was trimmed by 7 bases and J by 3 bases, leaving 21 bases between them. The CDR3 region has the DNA TGTGCCAGTACCTGGGTGGGGGGGCGTTTGGACACTGAAGCTTTCTTT. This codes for CASTWVGGRLDTEAFF. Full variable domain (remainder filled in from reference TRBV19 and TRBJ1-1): DGGITQSPKYLFRKEGQNVTLSCEQNLNHDAMYWYRQDPGQGLRLIYYSQIVNDFQKGDIAEGYSVSREKKESFPLTVTSAQKNPTAFYLCASTWVGGRLDTEAFFGQGTRLTVV.

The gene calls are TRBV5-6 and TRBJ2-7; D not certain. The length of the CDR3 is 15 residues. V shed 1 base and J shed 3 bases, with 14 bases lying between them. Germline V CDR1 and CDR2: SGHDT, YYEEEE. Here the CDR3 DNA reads TGTGCCAGCAGCTTGCTGGCACAGAAACACTACGAGCAGTACTTC. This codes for CASSLLAQKHYEQYF. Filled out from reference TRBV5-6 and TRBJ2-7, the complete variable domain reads DAGVTQSPTHLIKTRGQQVTLRCSPKSGHDTVSWYQQALGQGPQFIFQYYEEEERQRGNFPDRFSGHQFPNYSSELNVNALLLGDSALYLCASSLLAQKHYEQYFGPGTRLTVT.

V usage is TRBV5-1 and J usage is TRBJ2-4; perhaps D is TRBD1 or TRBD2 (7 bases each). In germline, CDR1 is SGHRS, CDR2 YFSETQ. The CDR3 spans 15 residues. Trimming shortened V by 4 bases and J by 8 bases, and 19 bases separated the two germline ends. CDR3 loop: CASSITGEGGHIQYF. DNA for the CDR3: TGCGCCAGCAGCATTACAGGGGAGGGCGGACACATTCAGTACTTC. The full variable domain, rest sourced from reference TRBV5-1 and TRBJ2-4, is KAGVTQTPRYLIKTRGQQVTLSCSPISGHRSVSWYQQTPGQGLQFLFEYFSETQRNKGNFPGRFSGRQFSNSRSEMNVSTLELGDSALYLCASSITGEGGHIQYFGAGTRLSVL.

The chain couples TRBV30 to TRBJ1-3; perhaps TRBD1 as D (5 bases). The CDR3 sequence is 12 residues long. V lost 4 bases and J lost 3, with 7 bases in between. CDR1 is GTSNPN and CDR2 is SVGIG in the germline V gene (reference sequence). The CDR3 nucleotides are TGTGCCTGGAAGGGGTATGGAAACACCATATATTTT. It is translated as CAWKGYGNTIYF.

The CDR3 spells CASSPRQGAYGYTF. CDR3 in DNA: TGTGCCAGCTCACCACGACAGGGGGCTTATGGCTACACCTTC. The gene calls are TRBV18 and TRBJ1-2; 10 positions match TRBD1. This CDR3 has 14 residues. V lost 1 base to trimming and J lost 5 bases; unmatched junction nucleotides: 1. Germline V gives CDR1 KGHSH, CDR2 LQKENI. Drawing the rest from reference TRBV18 and TRBJ1-2, the complete variable domain is NAGVMQNPRHLVRRRGQEARLRCSPMKGHSHVYWYRQLPEEGLKFMVYLQKENIIDESGMPKERFSAEFPKEGPSILRIQQVVRGDSAAYFCASSPRQGAYGYTFGSGTRLTVV.

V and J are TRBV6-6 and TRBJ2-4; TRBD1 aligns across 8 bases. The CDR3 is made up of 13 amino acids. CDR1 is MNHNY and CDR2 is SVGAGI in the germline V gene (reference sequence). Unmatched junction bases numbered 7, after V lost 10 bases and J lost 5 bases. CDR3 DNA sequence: TGTGCCACCCGGACAGGGATAGAAAACATTCAGTACTTC. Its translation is CATRTGIENIQYF.